These T cell receptor beta chains were read from a single sample in a study of blood T cell repertoires in COVID-19. The protocol was immunoSEQ multiplex PCR, while the TCRdb copy is restricted to in-frame clones and leaves out a portion. The repertoire holds 310,000 or so clones, about nine tenths seen once, with about 10% in the top ten. The sample consisted of PBMCs or T cells enriched from blood (not recorded which). These receptors all come from a woman between 18 and 29 years old who had recovered from COVID-19. CDR3s include the opening cysteine and the closing phenylalanine or tryptophan. The D gene is left open where the match is weak. Expanded clones are given a class, and other clones once, few, many or no size at all.

D gene,V gene,J gene,clone size,CDR3 DNA,CDR3 protein
.,TRBV30,TRBJ1-6,.,TGTGCCTGGAGGGAGGAGTTTCTGGCACAATATAATTCACCCCTCCACTTT,CAWREEFLAQYNSPLHF
TRBD1,TRBV5-4,TRBJ2-2,.,TGTGCCAGCCTCCGGGACAGCCGTCCCGGGGAGCTGTTTTTT,CASLRDSRPGELFF
.,TRBV29-1,TRBJ1-5,.,TGCAGCGTTCGGACTGGAACTAGCAATCAGCCCCAGCATTTT,CSVRTGTSNQPQHF
TRBD2,TRBV5-1,TRBJ2-1,.,TGCGCCAGCAGCTTGGGACTAGCGAAGTACAATGAGCAGTTCTTC,CASSLGLAKYNEQFF
TRBD1,TRBV5-1,TRBJ2-7,.,TGCGCCAGCAGCCCGACAGGGATTGCGGAGCAGTACTTC,CASSPTGIAEQYF
.,TRBV3-1/TRBV3-2,TRBJ1-3,.,TGTGCCAGCAGCCAAGGGGACATTTCTGGAAACACCATATATTTT,CASSQGDISGNTIYF
.,TRBV7-9,TRBJ1-1,.,TGTGCCAGCAGCTTGGCAGGGCGCACTGAAGCTTTCTTT,CASSLAGRTEAFF
.,TRBV7-6,TRBJ2-1,.,TGTGCCAGCAGCTTAGGGACGGGACTGTCGGGCAATGAGCAGTTCTTC,CASSLGTGLSGNEQFF
TRBD2,TRBV7-9,TRBJ2-3,.,TGTGCCAGCAGCTCTACTAGCGAAAGAGGAGATACGCAGTATTTT,CASSSTSERGDTQYF
TRBD1,TRBV30,TRBJ1-5,.,TGTGCCTGGAGTAAGACAGGGAGTCAGCCCCAGCATTTT,CAWSKTGSQPQHF
TRBD1,TRBV19,TRBJ1-5,few,TGTGCCAGTACCGTACGAGGGGGCTGGATGAGCAATCAGCCCCAGCATTTT,CASTVRGGWMSNQPQHF